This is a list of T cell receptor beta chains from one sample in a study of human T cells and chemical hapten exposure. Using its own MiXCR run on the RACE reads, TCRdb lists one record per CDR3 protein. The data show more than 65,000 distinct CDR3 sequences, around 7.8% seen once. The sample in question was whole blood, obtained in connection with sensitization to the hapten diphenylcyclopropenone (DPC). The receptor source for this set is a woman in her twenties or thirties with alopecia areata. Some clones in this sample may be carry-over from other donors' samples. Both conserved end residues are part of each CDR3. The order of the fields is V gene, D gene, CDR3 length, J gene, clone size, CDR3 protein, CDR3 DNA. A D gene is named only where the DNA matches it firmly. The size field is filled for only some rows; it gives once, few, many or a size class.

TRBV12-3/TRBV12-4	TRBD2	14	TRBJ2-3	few	CASRSAGVPDTQYF	TGTGCCTCGCGATCAGCGGGGGTCCCAGATACGCAGTATTTT
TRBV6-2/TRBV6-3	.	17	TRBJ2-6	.	CASETYFMPSGANVLTF	TGTGCCAGCGAAACATATTTTATGCCCTCTGGGGCCAACGTCCTGACTTTC
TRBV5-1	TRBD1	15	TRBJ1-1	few	CASSLDGQGAIEAFF	TGCGCCAGCAGCTTGGATGGACAGGGAGCGATTGAAGCTTTCTTT
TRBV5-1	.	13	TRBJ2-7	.	CASSWFSSYEQSF	TGCGCCAGCAGCTGGTTTTCGTCCTACGAGCAGTCCTTC
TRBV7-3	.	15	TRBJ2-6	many	CASGLDSSGANVLTF	TGTGCCAGCGGCCTAGACTCCTCTGGGGCCAACGTCCTGACTTTC
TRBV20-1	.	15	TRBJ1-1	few	CSARDHGGGLTEAFF	TGCAGTGCTAGAGATCACGGGGGGGGGCTCACTGAAGCTTTCTTT
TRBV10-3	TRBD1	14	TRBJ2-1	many	CAIGQKSGGNEQFF	TGTGCCATCGGCCAGAAATCAGGGGGCAATGAGCAGTTCTTC
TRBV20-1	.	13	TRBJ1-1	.	CSARVTVNTEAFF	TGCAGTGCTAGAGTGACTGTGAACACTGAAGCTTTCTTT
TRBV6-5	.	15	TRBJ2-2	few	CASSYSQDLTGELFF	TGTGCCAGCAGTTACAGCCAGGACCTCACCGGGGAGCTGTTTTTT
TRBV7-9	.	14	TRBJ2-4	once	CASSLGRGYGIQYF	TGTGCCAGCAGCTTAGGGAGGGGGTACGGCATTCAGTACTTC
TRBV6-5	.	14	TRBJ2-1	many	CASSYGQGSLWQFF	TGTGCCAGCAGTTACGGGCAGGGGAGCCTTTGGCAGTTCTTC